This TCR beta chain was sequenced for a study of T cell repertoires in aging, cancer and after chemotherapy. V was trimmed by 1 base and J by 1 base, leaving 7 bases between them. The CDR3 has 14 residues. Germline V gene data show CDR1 as LNHDA and CDR2 as SQIVND (reference sequence). Remarks on this clonotype: Its antigen is unknown.

The study, taken as a whole, reports: In healthy donors, age-related TCR diversity loss mainly reflected lost richness.

The template was genomic DNA from peripheral blood, not RNA. TRB rearrangements spanning V, D and J were amplified using mixed TRB-A/B primers. TCRdb re-derived calls from the multiplex PCR reads in MiXCR, one entry per CDR3 protein. In the table there are fewer than 2,000 distinct CDR3 sequences, 58% of which are singletons. J is TRBJ1-1 and V is TRBV19, with D perhaps matching TRBD1 (6 bases). The source of this sequence is a human donor with a blood cancer. Material: blood. CDR3 nucleotides: TGTGCCAGTAGTATAGCGGGGGCGAACACTGAAGCTTTCTTT. Protein sequence: CASSIAGANTEAFF.